The next 31 T cell receptor beta chains were all read from a single sample in a study of blood T cell repertoires in COVID-19. This table comes from immunoSEQ multiplex PCR, and its TCRdb copy is limited to in-frame clones, with some not included. The repertoire holds about 130,000 clones, with around nine tenths as singletons. The specimen sequenced was peripheral blood. All receptors come from a woman in her 70s with COVID-19, enrolled during active disease.

The gene calls are TRBV28 and TRBJ2-7; D perhaps matches TRBD1 (5 bases). The V end was cut by 9 bases, the J end by 3 bases, with 21 bases between. The CDR3 length is 15 residues. CDR1 is MDHEN, CDR2 SYDVKM, per germline. For the CDR3, the DNA is TGTGCCAGTGCCCTCCAGCAGGGATTCTTCTACGAGCAGTACTTC. Protein sequence: CASALQQGFFYEQYF. The complete variable domain, with remaining parts taken from reference TRBV28 and TRBJ2-7, reads DVKVTQSSRYLVKRTGEKVFLECVQDMDHENMFWYRQDPGLGLRLIYFSYDVKMKEKGDIPEGYSVSREKKERFSLILESASTNQTSMYLCASALQQGFFYEQYFGPGTRLTVT.

The V call is TRBV2, the J call TRBJ1-5, with D tentatively TRBD1 (5 bases). This CDR3 spans 15 amino acids. The V end lost 5 bases, the J end lost 1 base, and 12 bases lay between the germline ends. In germline, CDR1 is SNHLY, CDR2 FYNNEI. The CDR3 DNA sequence: TGTGCCAGCAGTTTAGACAGAGCGAGCAATCAGCCCCAGCATTTT. It translates to CASSLDRASNQPQHF.

The CDR3: CSASPGQRPQHF. CDR3 DNA: TGCAGTGCTAGTCCAGGCCAGAGGCCCCAGCATTTT. The chain joins TRBV20-1 to TRBJ1-5; D not resolved. V was clipped by 3 bases and J by 9 bases, with 12 bases between them. Germline V gene lookup returns CDR1 DFQATT and CDR2 SNEGSKA (reference sequence). This CDR3 spans 12 amino acids.

This chain uses TRBV4-2 with TRBJ2-5, with 7 nucleotides matching TRBD2. The CDR3 consists of 21 residues. Per the germline V gene, CDR1 is LGHNA and CDR2 is YNFKEQ. V was clipped by 1 base and J by 1 base; unmatched bases: 21. CDR3 in amino acids: CASSQVFPLWGREGSQETQYF. The CDR3 DNA reads TGTGCCAGCAGCCAAGTTTTTCCCCTGTGGGGGAGGGAAGGAAGCCAAGAGACCCAGTACTTC.

This clone appeared a single time. The rearrangement links TRBV3-1 (or the pseudogene TRBV3-2) to TRBJ1-5, with D perhaps matching TRBD1 (6 bases). Germline assignment: CDR1 LGHDT and CDR2 YNNKEL (reference sequence). The CDR3 loop spans 14 amino acids. V was shortened by 5 bases and J by 8 bases, with 16 bases between the two germline ends. CDR3 loop: CASSAHRVREPQHF. The CDR3 nucleotides read TGTGCCAGCAGCGCCCACAGGGTTCGTGAGCCCCAGCATTTT.

This clone has only one observation. CDR3 bases: TGTGCCAGCAGCTTTGGGGGACAAAATCAGCCCCAGCATTTT. The encoded protein is CASSFGGQNQPQHF. V is TRBV5-5 and J is TRBJ1-5; possible D gene TRBD1, 6 bases. CDR1 SGHKS and CDR2 YYEKEE come from the germline V gene (reference sequence). The CDR3 loop spans 14 amino acids. The V gene lost 2 bases and the J gene lost 4 bases, with 10 bases spanning the gap.

The J gene is TRBJ2-1, the V gene TRBV19, with a weak D call TRBD1 (6 bases). Germline assignment: CDR1 LNHDA and CDR2 SQIVND (reference sequence). Trimming took off 0 bases at V and 5 bases at J, with 14 bases between the two ends. The CDR3 length is 16 residues. The CDR3 spells CASSIDFQGRHNEQFF. CDR3 nucleotide sequence: TGTGCCAGTAGTATAGATTTTCAGGGGCGACACAATGAGCAGTTCTTC.

This chain uses TRBV21-1 with TRBJ2-7; no check of the table's D call, TRBD1, against the DNA was made. TRBV21-1 is termed a pseudogene. The CDR3 has 16 amino acids. This chain's CDR3 is CASSRDRGPSDNEQYF. CDR3 in DNA: TGTGCCAGCAGCAGAGACAGGGGACCCTCGGACAACGAGCAGTACTTC.

This clone occurred once. The rearrangement joins TRBV27 to TRBJ1-4; 9 bases match TRBD1. V lost 6 bases to trimming and J lost 8 bases; unmatched junction nucleotides: 4. CDR1 is MNHEY and CDR2 is SMNVEV in the germline V gene (reference sequence). The CDR3 runs 13 residues. CDR3 in amino acids: CASRGQGPEKLFF. In DNA, the CDR3 is TGTGCCAGCAGGGGACAGGGCCCAGAAAAACTGTTTTTT.

The chain recombines TRBV29-1 with TRBJ1-1, with D tentatively TRBD1 (6 bases). This CDR3 region has 10 residues. Germline CDR1 is SQVTM and CDR2 is ANQGSEA. V was cut by 7 bases and J by 10 bases, with 13 bases left in between. CDR3 nucleotide sequence: TGCAGCGCCCGGACAGTGGGAGCTTTCTTT. This sequence encodes CSARTVGAFF.

The gene calls are TRBV19 and TRBJ2-1; TRBD2 might be the D (6 bases). The CDR3 length is 14 residues. CDR1 is LNHDA, CDR2 SQIVND, per germline (reference sequence). V gave up 3 bases and J gave up 5 bases, with 11 bases separating them. The CDR3 DNA sequence: TGTGCCAGTAGTATTAGTCTAGCGAACAATGAGCAGTTCTTC. It is translated as CASSISLANNEQFF.

This rearrangement joins TRBV3-1 (or the pseudogene TRBV3-2) to TRBJ1-2; D not resolved. V shed 4 bases and J shed 4 bases, with 16 bases lying between them. From germline, CDR1 is LGHDT and CDR2 YNNKEL (reference sequence). The CDR3 runs to 15 residues. CDR3 nucleotide sequence: TGTGCCAGCAGCCCTAGACGAGAATTGGGCTATGGCTACACCTTC. Its translation: CASSPRRELGYGYTF.

This rearrangement joins TRBV3-1 (or the pseudogene TRBV3-2) to TRBJ2-3; 7 bases align to TRBD1. The CDR3 runs 15 residues. Germline V gene lookup returns CDR1 LGHDT and CDR2 YNNKEL (reference sequence). The V and J ends lost 4 bases and 4 bases, in that order; junction bases with no gene match: 8. As DNA, the CDR3 is TGTGCCAGCAGCCCGGACAGGATGTACGCAGATACGCAGTATTTT. Translated, it gives CASSPDRMYADTQYF.

The V and J genes are TRBV28 and TRBJ2-7; D perhaps matches TRBD2 (6 bases). Germline loops: CDR1 MDHEN, CDR2 SYDVKM. The CDR3 contains 15 residues. V dropped 3 bases and J dropped 0 bases, with 12 bases sitting between them. The CDR3 DNA follows: TGTGCCAGCAGTTTCCGGGGGTCTAGCTCCTACGAGCAGTACTTC. It specifies CASSFRGSSSYEQYF.

V is TRBV28 and J is TRBJ2-1; 16 bases fit TRBD2. CDR1 is MDHEN and CDR2 is SYDVKM in the germline V gene. The V gene end was trimmed by 6 bases and the J gene end by 9 bases; junction bases not matched to a gene: 20. The CDR3 spans 20 residues. The CDR3 nucleotides are TGTGCCAGCAGGACACCCTCGTGGCAGGGACTAGCGGGGGGGATTTTTGAGCAGTTCTTC. Encoded protein: CASRTPSWQGLAGGIFEQFF. Supplemented by reference TRBV28 and TRBJ2-1, the full variable domain reads DVKVTQSSRYLVKRTGEKVFLECVQDMDHENMFWYRQDPGLGLRLIYFSYDVKMKEKGDIPEGYSVSREKKERFSLILESASTNQTSMYLCASRTPSWQGLAGGIFEQFFGPGTRLTVL.

The rearrangement uses TRBV10-1 and TRBJ2-1, with D perhaps TRBD2 (5 bases). Trimming pared 8 bases from V and 8 bases from J, leaving 13 bases between. CDR3 length equals 12 residues. The V gene's germline CDR1 is WNHNN and CDR2 SYGVQD (reference sequence). The CDR3 loop is CASRGEGYEQFF. The CDR3, as DNA: TGCGCCAGCCGCGGCGAGGGCTATGAGCAGTTCTTC.

This chain uses TRBV30 with TRBJ1-1, with D possibly TRBD1 on 6 matching bases. The V end was cut by 5 bases, the J end by 1 base, with 8 bases between. The V gene's germline CDR1 is GTSNPN and CDR2 SVGIG (reference sequence). The CDR3 is 12 residues long. The CDR3 is CAWLGQNTEAFF. The DNA of the CDR3 is TGTGCCTGGCTGGGACAGAACACTGAAGCTTTCTTT.

The genes are TRBV4-2 and TRBJ2-1, with 10 positions matching TRBD2. There are 17 residues in the CDR3. V shed 1 base, J shed 9 bases, and the junction held 12 bases outside the gene matches. The germline CDR1 and CDR2 sequences are LGHNA and YNFKEQ. The CDR3 reads CASSQVEAGGFHGEQFF. CDR3 DNA sequence: TGTGCCAGCAGCCAAGTCGAAGCGGGGGGGTTTCATGGTGAGCAGTTCTTC.

This clone was counted a single time. The gene calls are TRBV20-1 and TRBJ2-7; D is ambiguous. The germline gives CDR1 DFQATT, CDR2 SNEGSKA (reference sequence). The CDR3 extends over 11 amino acids. V was shortened by 5 bases and J by 4 bases, with 9 bases between the two germline ends. DNA of the CDR3: TGCAGTGCTCAAAACAAGTACGAGCAGTACTTC. Its protein product is CSAQNKYEQYF.

This clone was observed once. This chain connects TRBV18 to TRBJ2-1, with 9 bases identical to TRBD1. With 0 bases clipped from V and 9 bases from J, the junction kept 9 bases outside the gene matches. The CDR3 is 16 residues long. Germline-derived CDR1 and CDR2 are KGHSH and LQKENI. CDR3 DNA sequence: TGTGCCAGCTCACCACCTATCGGCACAGGGGGCAGTGAGCAGTTCTTC. Its translation: CASSPPIGTGGSEQFF. The full variable domain, its missing parts supplied by reference TRBV18 and TRBJ2-1, is NAGVMQNPRHLVRRRGQEARLRCSPMKGHSHVYWYRQLPEEGLKFMVYLQKENIIDESGMPKERFSAEFPKEGPSILRIQQVVRGDSAAYFCASSPPIGTGGSEQFFGPGTRLTVL.

This clone was counted a few times. The V gene is TRBV7-9, the J gene TRBJ2-3; D is perhaps TRBD1 (5 bases). Between the trimmed V and J ends, which lost 5 bases and 4 bases, there was a span of 10 bases. Germline V gene data show CDR1 as SEHNR and CDR2 as FQNEAQ (reference sequence). The CDR3 is 13 amino acids. The CDR3 DNA is TGTGCCAGCAGCCAGACAGTTTCAGATACGCAGTATTTT. It codes for CASSQTVSDTQYF.

This chain links TRBV5-4 with TRBJ1-2; no clear D gene. This CDR3 comprises 13 residues. The germline V gene has CDR1 SGHNT and CDR2 YYREEE (reference sequence). The V end lost 1 base, the J end lost 1 base, and 5 bases lay between the germline ends. The CDR3 is CASSLPRNYGYTF. CDR3 nucleotides: TGTGCCAGCAGCTTGCCCCGTAACTATGGCTACACCTTC.

V usage is TRBV27 and J usage is TRBJ2-3; the D is unclear. Germline V gene sequence: CDR1 MNHEY, CDR2 SMNVEV (reference sequence). The germline V and J ends were trimmed by 5 bases and 2 bases, with 5 bases remaining between them. CDR3 length: 12 amino acids. CDR3 nucleotides: TGTGCCAGCAGTCCCAACACAGATACGCAGTATTTT. This encodes CASSPNTDTQYF.

This clone has a single count. This chain links TRBV7-2 with TRBJ1-5; D is unclear. With 0 bases removed from V and 3 bases from J, the gap between germline ends came to 12 bases. This CDR3 is built from 16 residues. In germline, CDR1 is SGHTA, CDR2 FQGNSA. CDR3 bases: TGTGCCAGCAGCTTAGCGGTCGGAGGGTCCAATCAGCCCCAGCATTTT. Protein sequence: CASSLAVGGSNQPQHF.

CDR3 in amino acids: CASSYPPEETQYF. Here the CDR3 DNA reads TGCGCCAGCAGCTATCCACCAGAAGAGACCCAGTACTTC. The chain is built from TRBV5-1 and TRBJ2-5, with unresolved D. The germline CDR1 and CDR2 sequences are SGHRS and YFSETQ. Deletions cut 3 bases from V and 3 bases from J, with 9 bases between. The CDR3 spans 13 residues. The whole variable domain, filled in from reference TRBV5-1 and TRBJ2-5, reads KAGVTQTPRYLIKTRGQQVTLSCSPISGHRSVSWYQQTPGQGLQFLFEYFSETQRNKGNFPGRFSGRQFSNSRSEMNVSTLELGDSALYLCASSYPPEETQYFGPGTRLLVL.

This rearrangement joins TRBV5-1 to TRBJ2-3; 14 positions agree with TRBD2. Germline trimming cut 5 bases from V and 6 bases from J; bases unmatched to any gene: 5. The CDR3 is 15 residues long. Germline-derived CDR1 and CDR2 are SGHRS and YFSETQ. In DNA form, the CDR3 reads TGCGCCAGCAGTCTTGGGACTAGCGGGGGTGATACGCAGTATTTT. Translated: CASSLGTSGGDTQYF.

This clone appeared once. The chain employs TRBV15 and TRBJ1-1; 10 nucleotides match TRBD1. Germline V lookup: CDR1 LNHNV, CDR2 YYDKDF (reference sequence). Germline trimming cut 2 bases from V and 6 bases from J; bases unmatched to any gene: 6. The CDR3 has 15 amino acids. Here the CDR3 reads CATSRRDRGFSEAFF. The CDR3 bases are TGTGCCACCAGCAGACGGGACAGGGGTTTTTCTGAAGCTTTCTTT.

The V and J genes are TRBV11-2 and TRBJ1-1; 7 bases align to TRBD1. Per germline, CDR1 SGHAT and CDR2 FQNNGV. This CDR3 comprises 14 residues. Trimming at V came to 4 bases and at J to 3 bases, leaving 5 bases not matched to a gene. The CDR3 region has the DNA TGTGCCAGCAGCTCCACCACAGGGGACACTGAAGCTTTCTTT. It translates to CASSSTTGDTEAFF.

The chain is built from TRBV27 and TRBJ2-6; possible D gene TRBD2, 5 bases. Germline-derived CDR1 and CDR2 are MNHEY and SMNVEV (reference sequence). The CDR3 totals 18 residues. The V and J ends lost 8 bases and 0 bases respectively, with 20 bases between them. The CDR3 nucleotides are TGTGCCAGCCCCCCAGAGCGGACCTATAGCTCTGGGGCCAACGTCCTGACTTTC. This encodes CASPPERTYSSGANVLTF.

The V gene is TRBV19, the J gene TRBJ1-4; 7 bases agree with TRBD1. The CDR3 runs to 14 residues. With V trimmed by 9 bases and J by 7 bases, 11 bases remained unmatched. Germline V lookup: CDR1 LNHDA, CDR2 SQIVND (reference sequence). The CDR3 DNA reads as TGTGCCAGCCGGGTTAGCGGGGACAGTGAAAAACTGTTTTTT. The encoded protein is CASRVSGDSEKLFF.

This sequence joins TRBV4-1 and TRBJ2-3; TRBD2 aligns across 16 bases. The J segment lost 3 bases and the V segment lost 4 bases, leaving 7 bases of the junction unmatched. This CDR3 has 18 residues. Germline CDR1 and CDR2: MGHRA and YSYEKL. DNA of the CDR3: TGCGCCAGCAGCCCCGGGACTAGCGGGGGGGCTTGGACAGATACGCAGTATTTT. It translates to CASSPGTSGGAWTDTQYF.